One TCR beta chain is described in this entry. There are 17 residues in the CDR3. Trimming took 1 base from V and 0 from J; bases not matched to a gene: 2. Germline values: CDR1 SGHTA, CDR2 FQGNSA. This record belongs to a study of cytomegalovirus exposure and HLA in healthy donors. The PCR employed 60 Vbeta primers together with 13 Jbeta primers. Assay: immunoSEQ multiplex PCR; the TCRdb copy retains only in-frame clones and omits some. This sample carries 150,000 to 250,000 clones, 70% to 85% of them seen once, and the ten largest clones take approximately 4.4%. V is TRBV7-2 and J is TRBJ2-6; TRBD2 agrees at 8 bases. The specimen sequenced was PBMCs. This sequence originates from a woman between 25 and 40 years old in good health and CMV-seropositive. CDR3: CASSLVGGASGANVLTF. The CDR3 coding sequence is TGTGCCAGCAGCTTAGTCGGGGGGGCCTCTGGGGCCAACGTCCTGACTTTC.